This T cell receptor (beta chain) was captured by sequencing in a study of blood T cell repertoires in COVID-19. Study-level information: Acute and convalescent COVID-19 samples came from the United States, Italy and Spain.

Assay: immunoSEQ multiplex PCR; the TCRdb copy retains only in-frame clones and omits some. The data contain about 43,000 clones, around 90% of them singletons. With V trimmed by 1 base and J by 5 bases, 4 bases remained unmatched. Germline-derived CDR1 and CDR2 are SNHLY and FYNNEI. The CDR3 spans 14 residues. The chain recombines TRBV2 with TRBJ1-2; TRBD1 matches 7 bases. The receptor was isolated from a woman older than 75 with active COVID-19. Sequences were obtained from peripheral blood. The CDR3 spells CASSEGTGRYGYTF. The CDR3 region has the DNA TGTGCCAGCAGTGAAGGGACAGGCAGATATGGCTACACCTTC.